The clone carrying this TCR beta chain was observed once. V was shortened by 8 bases and J by 5 bases, with 12 bases between the two germline ends. Germline CDR1 is MNHEY and CDR2 is SVGAGI. There are 12 residues in the CDR3. As originally analysed: Amplification of reference gene primers was used by the study to estimate nucleated cell counts. Profiled with immunoSEQ multiplex PCR; TCRdb holds only in-frame clones, not every one. The DNA gave D and trimming, while V, J and clone size come from that table. The sample has 200,000 to 250,000 clones, roughly four fifths seen once. The sample is drawn from a study of blood T cell repertoires in COVID-19. Recovered status applied to Cohort 3 donors who had two consecutive negative PCRs. It also applied to those with clearance or with symptom resolution.

Sequenced sample: PBMCs or T cells enriched from blood (not recorded which). The genes are TRBV6-5 and TRBJ2-5; possible D gene TRBD1, 6 bases. This TCR derives from a man in his forties who had recovered from COVID-19. CDR3 amino acids: CASRSRGETQYF. In DNA form, the CDR3 reads TGTGCCAGCCGATCGAGGGGGGAGACCCAGTACTTC.